The sequence of this T cell receptor beta chain was determined in a study of technical replicates of blood from a handful of donors. The CDR3 runs to 17 residues. CDR1 MNHEY and CDR2 SMNVEV come from the germline V gene (reference sequence). The ends lost 4 bases at V and 1 base at J; junction bases unmatched: 3. Sequencing used immunoSEQ multiplex PCR; TCRdb keeps in-frame clones, though not all of them. Of 70,000 to 85,000 clones listed, nearly 97% were seen once; the top ten hold approximately 0.24%. The V and J genes are TRBV27 and TRBJ2-2, with 13 bases identical to TRBD2. The sequenced material came from T cells isolated from PBMCs. The TCR sequence derives from a human donor in good health. CDR3 nucleotides: TGTGCCAGCAGTTCGGGACTAGCGGGGATGAACACCGGGGAGCTGTTTTTT. Translated: CASSSGLAGMNTGELFF.